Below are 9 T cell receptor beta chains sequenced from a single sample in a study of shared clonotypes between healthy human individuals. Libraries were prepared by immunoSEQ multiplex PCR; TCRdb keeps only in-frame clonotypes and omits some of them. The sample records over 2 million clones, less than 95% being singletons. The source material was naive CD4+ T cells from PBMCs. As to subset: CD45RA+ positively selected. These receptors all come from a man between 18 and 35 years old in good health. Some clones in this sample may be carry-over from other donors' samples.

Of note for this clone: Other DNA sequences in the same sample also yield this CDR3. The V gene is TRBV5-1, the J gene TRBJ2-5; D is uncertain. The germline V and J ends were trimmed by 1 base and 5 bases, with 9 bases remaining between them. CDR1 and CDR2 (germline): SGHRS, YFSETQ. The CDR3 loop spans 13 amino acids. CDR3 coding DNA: TGCGCCAGCAGCTTGCTTTCCCAGGAGACCCAGTACTTC. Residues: CASSLLSQETQYF.

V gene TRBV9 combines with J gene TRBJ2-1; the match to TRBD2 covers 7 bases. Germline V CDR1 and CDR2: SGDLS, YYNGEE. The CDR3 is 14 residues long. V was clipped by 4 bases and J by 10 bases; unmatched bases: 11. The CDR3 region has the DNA TGTGCCAGCAGCTCCTCGACTAGCTATCAGGAGCAGTTCTTC. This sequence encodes CASSSSTSYQEQFF.

The CDR3 DNA is TGTGCCAGCAGCACACTAGCGGGAGGTGAAAACATTCAGTACTTC. This encodes CASSTLAGGENIQYF. The chain employs TRBV28 and TRBJ2-4, with 12 bases that match TRBD2. CDR3 length: 15 amino acids. Germline V gene sequence: CDR1 MDHEN, CDR2 SYDVKM. J lost 5 bases, V lost 6 bases, and 5 bases had no gene match.

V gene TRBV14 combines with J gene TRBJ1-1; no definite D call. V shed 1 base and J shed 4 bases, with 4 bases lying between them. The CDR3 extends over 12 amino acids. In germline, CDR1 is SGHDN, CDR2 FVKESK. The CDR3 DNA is TGTGCCAGCAGCCAAGGTCCCACTGAAGCTTTCTTT. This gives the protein CASSQGPTEAFF. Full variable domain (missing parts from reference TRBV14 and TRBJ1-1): EAGVTQFPSHSVIEKGQTVTLRCDPISGHDNLYWYRRVMGKEIKFLLHFVKESKQDESGMPNNRFLAERTGGTYSTLKVQPAELEDSGVYFCASSQGPTEAFFGQGTRLTVV.

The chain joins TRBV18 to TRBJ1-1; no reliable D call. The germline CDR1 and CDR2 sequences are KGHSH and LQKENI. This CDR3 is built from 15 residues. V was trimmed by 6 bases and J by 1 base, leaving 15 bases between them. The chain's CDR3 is CASSPGGVANTEAFF. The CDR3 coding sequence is TGTGCCAGCTCCCCCGGCGGGGTGGCGAACACTGAAGCTTTCTTT.

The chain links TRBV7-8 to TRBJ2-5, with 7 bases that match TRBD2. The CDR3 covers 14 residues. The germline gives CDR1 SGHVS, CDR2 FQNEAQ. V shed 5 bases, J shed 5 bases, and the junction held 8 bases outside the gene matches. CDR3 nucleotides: TGTGCCAGCAGCACCCCCCGGGAGGTCGAGACCCAGTACTTC. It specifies CASSTPREVETQYF.

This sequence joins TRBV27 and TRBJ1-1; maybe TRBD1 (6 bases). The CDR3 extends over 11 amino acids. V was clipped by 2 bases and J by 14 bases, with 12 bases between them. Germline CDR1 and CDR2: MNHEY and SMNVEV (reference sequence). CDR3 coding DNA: TGTGCCAGCAGTTTACGGACAGAGGTCTTCTTT. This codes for CASSLRTEVFF.

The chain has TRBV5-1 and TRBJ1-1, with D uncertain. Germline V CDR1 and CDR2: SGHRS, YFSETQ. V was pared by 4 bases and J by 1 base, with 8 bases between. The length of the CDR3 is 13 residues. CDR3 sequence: CASSPPANTEAFF. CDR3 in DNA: TGCGCCAGCAGCCCCCCCGCGAACACTGAAGCTTTCTTT.

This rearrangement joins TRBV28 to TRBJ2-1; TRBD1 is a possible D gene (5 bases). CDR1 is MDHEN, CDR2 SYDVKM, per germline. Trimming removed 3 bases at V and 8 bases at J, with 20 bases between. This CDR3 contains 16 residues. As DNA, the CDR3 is TGTGCCAGCAGTTTTGGAAAAGGCCCCTGGGGCTATGAGCAGTTCTTC. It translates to CASSFGKGPWGYEQFF.